The T cell receptor beta chain described here comes from a study of T cell changes during pregnancy in multiple sclerosis. Here immunoSEQ multiplex PCR was the method, and the copy in TCRdb shows in-frame clones only, minus some. The repertoire holds approximately 50,000 clones, roughly nine tenths seen once, with around 9.6% in the top ten. CDR1 and CDR2 from the germline V gene are SGHDT and YYEEEE. This CDR3 region has 14 residues. V lost 2 bases to trimming and J lost 8 bases, with 14 bases between them. The V and J genes are TRBV5-6 and TRBJ2-1; D is perhaps TRBD1 (5 bases). The receptor was derived from a female donor with multiple sclerosis, enrolled in a pregnancy study. The sequencing used CD8+ T cells from peripheral blood mononuclear cells, collected after pregnancy. CDR3: CASSFGQGSDEQFF. The CDR3 nucleotides read TGTGCCAGCAGCTTCGGCCAGGGCAGCGATGAGCAGTTCTTC.